This TCR beta chain was sequenced during a study of T cell responses to AZD1222 COVID-19 vaccine. Trimming removed 5 bases from V and 2 bases from J; junction bases left unmatched: 9. This CDR3 contains 15 residues. Germline V gene data show CDR1 as LNHDA and CDR2 as SQIVND (reference sequence). Remarks on this clone: Antigen specificity is unknown.

Regarding the study as a whole: No day 14 peak samples; only post-peak repertoires were characterized. Donor demographics were predominantly white British with a female majority; clonal diversity may be underestimated. When two AZD1222 doses had been given, Spike-specific TCR breadth and depth rose.

Produced via immunoSEQ multiplex PCR; TCRdb's table is partial and in-frame only. The sample lists 110,000 or so clones, more than 80% occurring once. The receptor was isolated from an adult in good health. The sample in question was peripheral blood, obtained on day 0 of AZD1222 vaccination. This chain connects TRBV19 to TRBJ2-7; TRBD1 matches 7 bases. The CDR3: CASSPWTGFTYEQYF. In DNA form, the CDR3 reads TGTGCCAGTAGTCCCTGGACAGGCTTCACCTACGAGCAGTACTTC.